Reported below is one TCR beta chain. The data stem from a study of blood T cell repertoires in COVID-19. Overall study context: Sites across the United States, Italy and Spain contributed samples from acute and convalescent COVID-19. The analysed material was cDNA or gDNA that came from T cells, B-cell-depleted T cells, or PBMCs.

Authors' analysis steps: Estimated nucleated cell counts came from reference gene primer amplification. Using immunoSEQ multiplex PCR, the repertoire was profiled, and TCRdb retains in-frame clones only, with some absent. That table furnishes V, J and clone size, whereas the DNA furnished D and trimming. Among about 270,000 clones, around 86% were seen once, and the ten largest hold about 8.7%. The CDR3 has 12 residues. V lost 2 bases, J lost 9 bases, and 8 bases lay in between. Germline V gene lookup returns CDR1 LGHDT and CDR2 YNNKEL (reference sequence). The sequence came from a man in his forties with active or convalescent COVID-19. The V call is TRBV3-1 (or the pseudogene TRBV3-2), the J call TRBJ2-4; D perhaps matches TRBD1 (5 bases). Sequencing was performed on peripheral blood. CDR3 DNA sequence: TGTGCCAGCAGCCAACCCCAGGGCATTCAGTACTTC. Translating it yields CASSQPQGIQYF.